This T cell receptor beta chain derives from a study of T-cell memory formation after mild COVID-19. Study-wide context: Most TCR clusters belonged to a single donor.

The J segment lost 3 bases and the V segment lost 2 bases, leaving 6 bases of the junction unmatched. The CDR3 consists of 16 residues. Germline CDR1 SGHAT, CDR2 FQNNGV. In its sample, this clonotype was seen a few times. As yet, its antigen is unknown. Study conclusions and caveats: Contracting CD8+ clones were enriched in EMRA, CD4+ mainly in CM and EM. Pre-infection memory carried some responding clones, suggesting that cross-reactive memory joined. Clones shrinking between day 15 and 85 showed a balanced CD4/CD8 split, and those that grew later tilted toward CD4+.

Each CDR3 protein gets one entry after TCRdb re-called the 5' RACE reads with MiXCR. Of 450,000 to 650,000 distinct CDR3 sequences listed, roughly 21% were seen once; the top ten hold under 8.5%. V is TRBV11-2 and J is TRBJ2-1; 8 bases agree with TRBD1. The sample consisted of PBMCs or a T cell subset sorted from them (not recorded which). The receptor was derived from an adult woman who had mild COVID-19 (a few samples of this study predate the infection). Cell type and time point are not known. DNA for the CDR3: TGTGCCAGCAGCTTATTACCCGGACAGGGCTACAATGAGCAGTTCTTC. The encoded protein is CASSLLPGQGYNEQFF.